The 32 T cell receptor beta chains in this list originate from one sample, sequenced in a study of CD8 T cells in ankylosing spondylitis. MiXCR, applied by TCRdb to the 5' RACE reads, yields one record per CDR3 protein. The sample records around 100,000 distinct CDR3 sequences, about 24% being singletons. The sample was synovial fluid, either unsorted or a sorted T cell fraction (not recorded which). These receptors all come from a male donor with ankylosing spondylitis.

This rearrangement joins TRBV2 to TRBJ2-1, with D hard to call. The germline V gene encodes CDR1 SNHLY and CDR2 FYNNEI. CDR3 length: 14 amino acids. V was trimmed by 3 bases and J by 9 bases, leaving 15 bases between them. CDR3 residues: CASSDNTRGTEQFF. The CDR3 nucleotides are TGTGCCAGCAGTGATAATACTCGCGGTACTGAGCAGTTCTTC.

This clonotype was found a few times. V usage is TRBV7-2 and J usage is TRBJ1-5; D uncertain. Trimming removed 1 base at V and 0 bases at J, with 7 bases between. Germline-derived CDR1 and CDR2 are SGHTA and FQGNSA. This CDR3 contains 15 residues. For the CDR3, the DNA is TGTGCCAGCAGCTTAGACCCAGGTAGCAATCAGCCCCAGCATTTT. Translated: CASSLDPGSNQPQHF. The variable domain in full, with the rest retrieved from reference TRBV7-2 and TRBJ1-5, is GAGVSQSPSNKVTEKGKDVELRCDPISGHTALYWYRQSLGQGLEFLIYFQGNSAPDKSGLPSDRFSAERTGGSVSTLTIQRTQQEDSAVYLCASSLDPGSNQPQHFGDGTRLSIL.

The chain is built from TRBV11-2 and TRBJ2-7, with D maybe TRBD2 (6 bases). V dropped 2 bases and J dropped 5 bases, with 19 bases sitting between them. Germline V gives CDR1 SGHAT, CDR2 FQNNGV. CDR3 length: 16 amino acids. The DNA of the CDR3 is TGTGCCAGCAGCTTATTGGCCGGGGGAGTTGCCGACGAGCAGTACTTC. It translates to CASSLLAGGVADEQYF. The full variable domain, rest sourced from reference TRBV11-2 and TRBJ2-7, is EAGVAQSPRYKIIEKRQSVAFWCNPISGHATLYWYQQILGQGPKLLIQFQNNGVVDDSQLPKDRFSAERLKGVDSTLKIQPAKLEDSAVYLCASSLLAGGVADEQYFGPGTRLTVT.

The V gene is TRBV20-1, the J gene TRBJ1-1; D is unclear. From germline, CDR1 is DFQATT and CDR2 SNEGSKA (reference sequence). Trimming removed 0 bases from V and 0 bases from J, with 8 bases in between. This CDR3 is built from 14 residues. CDR3 sequence: CSAREGSLNTEAFF. CDR3 sequence (DNA): TGCAGTGCTAGAGAAGGCTCTTTGAACACTGAAGCTTTCTTT.

The chain joins TRBV6-1 to TRBJ1-5; possible D gene TRBD1, 5 bases. This CDR3 has 16 residues. Germline V gene sequence: CDR1 MNHNS, CDR2 SASEGT. Trimming removed 0 bases from V and 2 bases from J, with 11 bases in between. CDR3 in amino acids: CASSEARRVGNQPQHF. CDR3 sequence (DNA): TGTGCCAGCAGTGAAGCTCGCAGGGTGGGCAATCAGCCCCAGCATTTT.

The chain uses TRBV29-1 and TRBJ2-1, with D possibly matching TRBD2 (6 bases). The CDR3 is made up of 15 amino acids. Germline loops: CDR1 SQVTM, CDR2 ANQGSEA. Between the trimmed V and J ends, which lost 4 bases and 1 base, there was a span of 14 bases. CDR3 sequence (DNA): TGCAGCGTTGTCGACCCTAGCGTTTCCTACAATGAGCAGTTCTTC. Residues: CSVVDPSVSYNEQFF.

The V and J genes are TRBV27 and TRBJ1-1; a possible D gene is TRBD1 (5 bases). The germline V and J ends were trimmed by 5 bases and 5 bases, with 18 bases remaining between them. Germline lookup yields CDR1 MNHEY and CDR2 SMNVEV (reference sequence). This CDR3 has 15 amino acids. The CDR3 coding sequence is TGTGCCAGCAGTCCCACGCCGGGCGGGGGAACTGAAGCTTTCTTT. Protein sequence: CASSPTPGGGTEAFF.

The chain carries TRBV10-3 and TRBJ2-1; D not resolved. The germline V gene encodes CDR1 ENHRY and CDR2 SYGVKD. V was shortened by 7 bases and J by 7 bases, with 17 bases between the two germline ends. This CDR3 is built from 14 residues. This chain's CDR3 is CAITRGGMGNEQFF. The CDR3 nucleotides read TGTGCCATCACCCGTGGTGGGATGGGTAATGAGCAGTTCTTC.

The gene calls are TRBV11-2 and TRBJ2-7, with D maybe TRBD2 (5 bases). V lost 3 bases and J 1 base, leaving 10 bases between the germline ends. Per the germline V gene, CDR1 is SGHAT and CDR2 is FQNNGV. The CDR3 is 14 amino acids. The CDR3 here is CASSFLEGSYEQYF. Written as DNA, the CDR3 is TGTGCCAGCAGCTTCCTAGAGGGTTCCTACGAGCAGTACTTC. Using reference TRBV11-2 and TRBJ2-7 for the parts outside the CDR3, the full variable domain is EAGVAQSPRYKIIEKRQSVAFWCNPISGHATLYWYQQILGQGPKLLIQFQNNGVVDDSQLPKDRFSAERLKGVDSTLKIQPAKLEDSAVYLCASSFLEGSYEQYFGPGTRLTVT.

This clonotype was detected a few times. The rearrangement uses TRBV7-2 and TRBJ2-5, with D possibly being TRBD2 (6 bases). Germline CDR1 and CDR2: SGHTA and FQGNSA. The CDR3 totals 14 residues. The V end lost 1 base, the J end lost 5 bases, and 11 bases lay between the germline ends. The CDR3: CASSLVAVHETQYF. CDR3 in DNA: TGTGCCAGCAGCTTAGTAGCGGTCCATGAGACCCAGTACTTC.

The V gene is TRBV5-6, the J gene TRBJ2-5; D unclear. Trimming cost V 4 bases and J 1 base, with 11 bases left between them. From germline, CDR1 is SGHDT and CDR2 YYEEEE. The CDR3 is 14 amino acids. The CDR3 here is CASSIQQIQETQYF. CDR3 DNA sequence: TGTGCCAGCAGCATTCAGCAGATCCAAGAGACCCAGTACTTC.

The chain couples TRBV12-3 or TRBV12-4 to TRBJ2-3, with TRBD2 as a possible D gene (6 bases). This CDR3 has 14 residues. V lost 8 bases and J 0 bases, leaving 12 bases between the germline ends. CDR3 loop: CASAGTGSTDTQYF. CDR3 DNA: TGTGCCAGCGCTGGGACTGGCAGCACAGATACGCAGTATTTT.

The CDR3, as DNA: TGTGCCAGCAGCTTAGTGGTTTTACAGGGGGCTACTAATGAAAAACTGTTTTTT. Amino acids: CASSLVVLQGATNEKLFF. This rearrangement joins TRBV11-2 to TRBJ1-4; TRBD1 aligns across 9 bases. V shed 1 base, J shed 2 bases, and the junction held 8 bases outside the gene matches. The CDR3 loop spans 18 amino acids. Per germline, CDR1 SGHAT and CDR2 FQNNGV.

The V gene is TRBV12-3 or TRBV12-4, the J gene TRBJ1-1; 7 bases agree with TRBD1. The CDR3 spans 13 residues. Trimming cost V 6 bases and J 3 bases; bases outside gene matches: 4. DNA for the CDR3: TGTGCCAGCAGAAAAGGGGGCGACACTGAAGCTTTCTTT. The encoded protein is CASRKGGDTEAFF.

This clonotype was counted a few times. The chain uses TRBV3-1 and TRBJ1-2; D call uncertain. This CDR3 contains 11 residues. Trimming took off 2 bases at V and 8 bases at J, with 6 bases between the two ends. The V gene's germline CDR1 is LGHDT and CDR2 YNNKEL (reference sequence). The DNA of the CDR3 is TGTGCCAGCAGCCAACTGGGGGGCTACACCTTC. Translated: CASSQLGGYTF.

This clonotype was seen repeatedly, ten times or more. The CDR3 region has the DNA TGTGCCAGCAGCTTCATCCTTGCGGGAGGTGAGCAGTTCTTC. The encoded protein is CASSFILAGGEQFF. The genes are TRBV7-2 and TRBJ2-1; 8 nucleotides line up with TRBD2. CDR1 SGHTA and CDR2 FQGNSA come from the germline V gene. J gave up 9 bases and V 3 bases, and 7 bases lay outside the gene matches. CDR3 length: 14 amino acids.

A few counts support this clonotype. The rearrangement links TRBV13 to TRBJ2-3; 8 bases agree with TRBD1. The germline V gene has CDR1 PRHDT and CDR2 FYEKMQ (reference sequence). The V segment lost 5 bases and the J segment 5 bases; nucleotides outside the gene matches: 6. This CDR3 comprises 14 residues. CDR3 loop: CASSHRQGRDTQYF. Here the CDR3 DNA reads TGTGCCAGCAGCCACCGACAGGGGAGAGATACGCAGTATTTT.

The chain employs TRBV5-1 and TRBJ2-2; TRBD1 or TRBD2 may be the D gene (7 bases each). The CDR3 spans 16 residues. In germline, CDR1 is SGHRS, CDR2 YFSETQ. Between the trimmed V and J ends, which lost 6 bases and 5 bases, there was a span of 20 bases. The CDR3 nucleotides are TGCGCCAGCATACCCGATGAGCGGGACAGAACCGGGGAGCTGTTTTTT. Protein sequence: CASIPDERDRTGELFF.

This clonotype has just a few counts. V and J are TRBV18 and TRBJ1-1; a possible D gene is TRBD1 (5 bases). CDR3 length equals 14 residues. Trimming shortened V by 8 bases and J by 0 bases, and 13 bases separated the two germline ends. Germline loops: CDR1 KGHSH, CDR2 LQKENI. In DNA form, the CDR3 reads TGTGCCAGCCGCAGGGACGGGATGAACACTGAAGCTTTCTTT. Encoded protein: CASRRDGMNTEAFF.

The chain is built from TRBV5-6 and TRBJ2-7; 7 nucleotides align to TRBD1. The germline gives CDR1 SGHDT, CDR2 YYEEEE. The CDR3 has 13 amino acids. V lost 2 bases and J lost 3; bases outside the gene matches: 2. The CDR3 region has the DNA TGTGCCAGCAGCTTATGGGACAGCTACGAGCAGTACGTC. This translates into CASSLWDSYEQYV.

This clonotype showed up just a few times. In nucleotides, the CDR3 is TGTGCCAGCAGTGGGGGCACCTTCACCGGGGAGCTGTTTTTT. Amino acid sequence: CASSGGTFTGELFF. V gene TRBV2 combines with J gene TRBJ2-2; a weak D match, TRBD1 (5 bases). The V and J ends lost 4 bases and 4 bases respectively, with 10 bases between them. The CDR3 length is 14 residues. CDR1 SNHLY and CDR2 FYNNEI come from the germline V gene. Supplemented by reference TRBV2 and TRBJ2-2, the full variable domain reads EPEVTQTPSHQVTQMGQEVILRCVPISNHLYFYWYRQILGQKVEFLVSFYNNEISEKSEIFDDQFSVERPDGSNFTLKIRSTKLEDSAMYFCASSGGTFTGELFFGEGSRLTVL.

The V gene is TRBV6-6, the J gene TRBJ1-5, with TRBD1 as a possible D gene (6 bases). The CDR3 is 12 residues long. Germline lookup yields CDR1 MNHNY and CDR2 SVGAGI (reference sequence). V dropped 5 bases and J dropped 6 bases, with 8 bases sitting between them. The CDR3 sequence: CASSTGFQPQHF. The CDR3 region has the DNA TGTGCCAGCAGTACAGGGTTTCAGCCCCAGCATTTT.

Note on this clonotype: A read error may account for a junction end that differs from germline. The J gene is TRBJ1-4, the V gene TRBV5-8; TRBD1 matches 8 bases. The CDR3 runs 16 residues. CDR1 and CDR2 from the germline V gene are SGHTS and YDEGEE. CDR3 protein: CASSRDRRAPGAKQFF. The CDR3 nucleotides are TGTGCCAGCAGCCGGGACAGGCGAGCTCCCGGGGCAAAACAGTTTTTT.

The chain combines TRBV14 with TRBJ2-1, with 7 bases fitting TRBD2. The germline V gene encodes CDR1 SGHDN and CDR2 FVKESK. Trimming took 1 base from V and 9 from J; bases not matched to a gene: 9. This CDR3 comprises 15 residues. Here the CDR3 DNA reads TGTGCCAGCAGCCAAGGGGCATGGGGCGGGAGTGAGCAGTTCTTC. This gives the protein CASSQGAWGGSEQFF.

The rearrangement joins TRBV28 to TRBJ1-2; a possible D gene is TRBD1 (6 bases). Per germline, CDR1 MDHEN and CDR2 SYDVKM. V gave up 4 bases and J gave up 4 bases, with 13 bases separating them. CDR3 length: 14 residues. CDR3 in DNA: TGTGCCAGCAGTTCTCCCAGGGGCGTCTATGGCTACACCTTC. It is translated as CASSSPRGVYGYTF.

The chain recombines TRBV19 with TRBJ2-1; perhaps TRBD2 as D (5 bases). V lost 8 bases and J 0 bases, leaving 11 bases between the germline ends. The CDR3 sequence is 14 residues long. Germline lookup yields CDR1 LNHDA and CDR2 SQIVND (reference sequence). CDR3 nucleotides: TGTGCCAGTTGTTCGGGGTACTCCTACAATGAGCAGTTCTTC. Translating gives CASCSGYSYNEQFF.

This clonotype was found a few times. The V and J genes are TRBV6-4 and TRBJ2-1, with 14 bases aligning to TRBD2. V was pared by 2 bases and J by 7 bases, with 1 base of the junction left unmatched. In germline, CDR1 is MRHNA, CDR2 SNTAGT. The length of the CDR3 is 15 residues. This CDR3 reads CASSDGTSGRNEQFF. The CDR3 DNA follows: TGTGCCAGCAGTGACGGGACTAGCGGGAGAAATGAGCAGTTCTTC.

V and J are TRBV30 and TRBJ2-3, with 7 bases fitting TRBD2. V shed 5 bases, J shed 5 bases, and the junction held 10 bases outside the gene matches. The CDR3 consists of 14 residues. CDR1 and CDR2 from the germline V gene are GTSNPN and SVGIG (reference sequence). CDR3 bases: TGTGCCTGGCGCCCGGGTCGGGAGGAAGATACGCAGTATTTT. Amino acid sequence: CAWRPGREEDTQYF.

The rearrangement joins TRBV7-2 to TRBJ2-1, with 9 bases that match TRBD2. Germline values: CDR1 SGHTA, CDR2 FQGNSA. V trimming: 5 bases; J trimming: 7 bases; junction bases outside the gene matches: 12. The CDR3 sequence is 16 residues long. The CDR3 DNA sequence: TGTGCCAGCAGCGGAGACAGGAGGACTAGCGAGAATGAGCAGTTCTTC. Translating it yields CASSGDRRTSENEQFF.

CDR3 coding DNA: TGTGCCTGGAGCGATCCGGGACAGGGATTTCGCCCCTCCTACGAGCAGTACTTC. Its translation: CAWSDPGQGFRPSYEQYF. The genes are TRBV30 and TRBJ2-7; TRBD1 aligns across 9 bases. Germline V gene sequence: CDR1 GTSNPN, CDR2 SVGIG (reference sequence). V lost 3 bases to trimming and J lost 0 bases; unmatched junction nucleotides: 15. The CDR3 runs 18 residues.

The rearrangement links TRBV6-1 to TRBJ1-2, with no clear D. CDR1 and CDR2 from the germline V gene are MNHNS and SASEGT. V lost 11 bases and J 9 bases, leaving 22 bases between the germline ends. This CDR3 is built from 13 residues. CDR3 DNA sequence: TGTGCCGGTCGACCGTCGGGTTTCGATCGCTACACCTTC. As protein: CAGRPSGFDRYTF.

CDR3 DNA sequence: TGTGCCAGCAGTCCCCCATATCAGCCCCAGCATTTT. Protein product: CASSPPYQPQHF. The rearrangement uses TRBV12-3 or TRBV12-4 and TRBJ1-5; no reliable D call. V was shortened by 5 bases and J by 5 bases, with 7 bases between the two germline ends. The CDR3 sequence is 12 residues long.